These T cell receptor beta chains were read from a single sample in a study of CD8 T cells in Susac syndrome. TCRdb analysed the immunoSEQ multiplex PCR reads with MiXCR anew, one entry per CDR3 protein. The data contain about 200,000 distinct CDR3 sequences, 95% of them singletons. Specimen: CD4+ T cells from PBMCs. The receptors stem from a human donor in good health. The CDR3 runs from the conserved cysteine through the conserved F or W. D genes are given only for firm matches. Some rows have no size entry. The others give once, few or many, or a class for an expanded clone.

cdr3_length,d_call,v_call,clone_size,j_call,cdr3_aa,cdr3_nt
13,NA,TRBV20-1,once,TRBJ2-3,CSADEQSTDTQYF,TGCAGTGCCGACGAACAGTCAACAGATACGCAGTATTTT
12,NA,TRBV19,NA,TRBJ1-2,CASSPAGYGYTF,TGTGCCAGTAGTCCCGCTGGCTATGGCTACACCTTC
13,NA,TRBV29-1,NA,TRBJ1-1,CSTLTPQTTEAFF,TGCAGCACCTTGACTCCTCAGACCACTGAAGCTTTCTTT
15,NA,TRBV15,NA,TRBJ2-1,CATSPRAGGYNEQFF,TGTGCCACCAGCCCCCGCGCAGGTGGTTACAATGAGCAGTTCTTC
17,NA,TRBV24-1,once,TRBJ2-5,CATSDFPEDGIQETQYF,TGTGCCACCAGTGATTTCCCCGAAGACGGAATCCAAGAGACCCAGTACTTC
12,NA,TRBV10-3,NA,TRBJ2-1,CAISGDSHEQFF,TGTGCCATCAGTGGGGACTCCCATGAGCAGTTCTTC
14,TRBD2,TRBV20-1,NA,TRBJ2-3,CSAPTSGSTDTQYF,TGCAGTGCTCCGACTAGCGGGAGCACAGATACGCAGTATTTT
13,NA,TRBV18,NA,TRBJ2-3,CASSPLGRDTQYF,TGTGCCAGCTCACCACTCGGGAGAGATACGCAGTATTTT
13,NA,TRBV19,NA,TRBJ1-1,CASSIVTGTEAFF,TGTGCCAGTAGTATTGTTACTGGGACTGAAGCTTTCTTT
14,TRBD2,TRBV9,NA,TRBJ2-1,CASSPGGAYNEQFF,TGTGCCAGCAGCCCCGGGGGGGCATACAATGAGCAGTTCTTC
15,NA,TRBV6-5,once,TRBJ1-2,CASSYLGGDNYGYTF,TGTGCCAGCAGTTACCTAGGCGGGGACAACTATGGCTACACCTTC
15,NA,TRBV3-1,NA,TRBJ2-2,CASSRLLANTGELFF,TGTGCCAGCAGCCGACTACTAGCAAACACCGGGGAGCTGTTTTTT
14,NA,TRBV20-1,NA,TRBJ2-2,CSASLGPNTGELFF,TGCAGTGCTAGTTTGGGCCCGAACACCGGGGAGCTGTTTTTT
14,NA,TRBV20-1,NA,TRBJ2-6,CSAISVSGANVLTF,TGCAGTGCTATCAGTGTCTCTGGGGCCAACGTCCTGACTTTC
15,NA,TRBV9,NA,TRBJ2-1,CASSPRGASYNEQFF,TGTGCCAGCAGCCCACGGGGTGCCTCCTACAATGAGCAGTTCTTC
12,NA,TRBV29-1,NA,TRBJ2-5,CSARGAQETQYF,TGCAGCGCTAGGGGAGCCCAAGAGACCCAGTACTTC
12,NA,TRBV29-1,once,TRBJ1-1,CSVDQGWTEAFF,TGCAGCGTTGACCAAGGGTGGACTGAAGCTTTCTTT